Below, 27 T cell receptor beta chains from the same sample are listed, as sequenced in a study of technical replicates of blood from a few donors. Profiling relied on immunoSEQ multiplex PCR, and the TCRdb table lists in-frame clones only, not all of them. The table records about 56,000 clones, just under 95% of them present only once. Source material: PBMCs. These receptors originate from a human donor in good health. Some clones in this sample may be carry-over from other donors' samples.

The V call is TRBV11-3, the J call TRBJ1-2, with 8 bases lining up with TRBD1. The V gene's germline CDR1 is SGHNT and CDR2 YENEEA. The ends lost 3 bases at V and 7 bases at J; junction bases unmatched: 4. This CDR3 is 13 amino acids long. CDR3 nucleotide sequence: TGTGCCAGCAGCTTGCCCAGGGGGCTTGGCTACACCTTC. Amino acid sequence: CASSLPRGLGYTF.

This chain connects TRBV11-1 to TRBJ2-7; 9 nucleotides match TRBD1. The CDR3 is 14 residues long. Unmatched junction bases numbered 8, after V lost 5 bases and J lost 6 bases. Germline CDR1 is SGHAT and CDR2 is FQDESV (reference sequence). The CDR3: CASSLRDRVGEQYF. CDR3 coding DNA: TGTGCCAGCAGCCTCCGGGACAGGGTTGGCGAGCAGTACTTC.

The chain employs TRBV7-9 and TRBJ1-2; 11 positions match TRBD1. CDR3 length: 14 amino acids. Looked up from germline, CDR1 is SEHNR and CDR2 is FQNEAQ (reference sequence). Unmatched junction bases numbered 4, after V lost 3 bases and J lost 7 bases. The CDR3 bases are TGTGCCAGCAGCTTGGACAGGGGGCCGAGTGGCTACACCTTC. This encodes CASSLDRGPSGYTF.

At least ten counts were recorded for this clone. The chain links TRBV19 to TRBJ2-1, with 8 bases fitting TRBD2. From germline, CDR1 is LNHDA and CDR2 SQIVND (reference sequence). J was trimmed by 5 bases and V by 3 bases; bases with no gene match: 12. The CDR3 sequence is 17 residues long. DNA of the CDR3: TGTGCCAGTAGTATGTGGGGGCCTACAGCGGGGGACAATGAGCAGTTCTTC. Protein sequence: CASSMWGPTAGDNEQFF.

The table lists this clone with a few counts. The gene calls are TRBV9 and TRBJ2-1, with unresolved D. V was pared by 4 bases and J by 4 bases, with 12 bases between. Germline V gives CDR1 SGDLS, CDR2 YYNGEE. This CDR3 is 14 amino acids long. In DNA form, the CDR3 reads TGTGCCAGCAGCCCTACGAGCCGATACAATGAGCAGTTCTTC. Translation: CASSPTSRYNEQFF.

This chain joins TRBV30 and TRBJ1-5; D might be TRBD1 (6 bases). V was cut by 1 base and J by 4 bases, with 8 bases left in between. Germline values: CDR1 GTSNPN, CDR2 SVGIG (reference sequence). The CDR3 runs 13 residues. As DNA, the CDR3 is TGTGCCTGGAGTGACAGGGCAAATCAGCCCCAGCATTTT. It yields the protein CAWSDRANQPQHF.

The CDR3 protein is CATAGQVGTEAFF. CDR3 in DNA: TGTGCCACCGCTGGACAGGTCGGCACTGAAGCTTTCTTT. The rearrangement joins TRBV15 to TRBJ1-1, with 7 bases lining up with TRBD1. This CDR3 has 13 residues. Germline CDR1 LNHNV, CDR2 YYDKDF (reference sequence). The V gene end was trimmed by 8 bases and the J gene end by 4 bases; junction bases not matched to a gene: 7.

This chain joins TRBV6-1 and TRBJ2-2; TRBD2 matches at 7 bases. The CDR3 is made up of 15 amino acids. Unmatched junction bases numbered 6, after V lost 4 bases and J lost 4 bases. Per the germline V gene, CDR1 is MNHNS and CDR2 is SASEGT. This CDR3 reads CASSGREGITGELFF. CDR3 nucleotides: TGTGCCAGCAGTGGGAGGGAGGGGATCACCGGGGAGCTGTTTTTT.

The chain links TRBV13 to TRBJ2-3, with D tentatively TRBD2 (5 bases). V was cut by 0 bases and J by 4 bases, with 8 bases left in between. The germline V gene has CDR1 PRHDT and CDR2 FYEKMQ (reference sequence). The CDR3 has 14 amino acids. The chain's CDR3 is CASSLGLAPDTQYF. The CDR3 DNA is TGTGCCAGCAGCTTAGGCCTAGCTCCAGATACGCAGTATTTT.

CDR3 protein: CASSADRRGNYEQYF. CDR3 nucleotides: TGTGCCAGCAGTGCGGACAGGAGAGGGAATTACGAGCAGTACTTC. The chain joins TRBV6-4 to TRBJ2-7; the match to TRBD1 covers 7 bases. Looked up from germline, CDR1 is MRHNA and CDR2 is SNTAGT. V was pared by 4 bases and J by 4 bases, with 10 bases of the junction left unmatched. The length of the CDR3 is 15 residues.

This clone was detected once. The chain joins TRBV7-2 to TRBJ2-2; TRBD1 matches 10 bases. In germline, CDR1 is SGHTA, CDR2 FQGNSA. J was trimmed by 4 bases and V by 3 bases; bases with no gene match: 11. This CDR3 comprises 18 residues. The CDR3 bases are TGTGCCAGCAGCTTTCGCCCTACCGGACAGGGGGGCACCGGGGAGCTGTTTTTT. It encodes CASSFRPTGQGGTGELFF.

This chain uses TRBV25-1 with TRBJ2-7; 8 bases map to TRBD2. V was pared by 1 base and J by 1 base, with 6 bases of the junction left unmatched. From germline, CDR1 is MGHDK and CDR2 SYGVNS. The CDR3 consists of 16 residues. CDR3 in amino acids: CASSESQGLGSYEQYF. The CDR3 region has the DNA TGTGCCAGCAGTGAATCTCAGGGACTAGGATCCTACGAGCAGTACTTC.

This chain joins TRBV7-9 and TRBJ2-2; 12 bases are shared with TRBD1. Trimming cost V 5 bases and J 7 bases; bases outside gene matches: 8. The germline V gene has CDR1 SEHNR and CDR2 FQNEAQ (reference sequence). The CDR3 sequence is 16 residues long. The CDR3 loop reads CASSNRDRGRNGELFF. The CDR3 coding sequence is TGTGCCAGCAGCAACCGGGACAGGGGGCGGAACGGGGAGCTGTTTTTT.

CDR3 in amino acids: CASSLGGTGINTGELFF. CDR3 DNA: TGTGCCAGCAGCTTAGGAGGGACAGGGATAAACACCGGGGAGCTGTTTTTT. The chain combines TRBV7-2 with TRBJ2-2; TRBD1 aligns across 9 bases. The germline V gene encodes CDR1 SGHTA and CDR2 FQGNSA. This CDR3 is 17 amino acids long. With V trimmed by 1 base and J by 2 bases, 5 bases remained unmatched.

This clone was seen a handful of times. The gene calls are TRBV25-1 and TRBJ2-7, with D perhaps TRBD1 (5 bases). V dropped 11 bases and J dropped 5 bases, with 16 bases sitting between them. Germline-derived CDR1 and CDR2 are MGHDK and SYGVNS. The CDR3 has 12 residues. CDR3 residues: CAAERGRDEQYF. The CDR3 DNA follows: TGTGCCGCGGAAAGGGGTCGGGACGAGCAGTACTTC.

V is TRBV5-6 and J is TRBJ1-2; no firm D call. This CDR3 region has 13 residues. Germline V gene data show CDR1 as SGHDT and CDR2 as YYEEEE. The V gene lost 4 bases and the J gene lost 4 bases, with 11 bases spanning the gap. The CDR3 loop reads CASSRGFGYGYTF. The CDR3 nucleotides read TGTGCCAGCAGCCGGGGATTCGGCTATGGCTACACCTTC.

Comments on this clone: A junction end diverges from the germline sequence, so it may reflect a read error. This chain links TRBV30 with TRBJ2-1, with 7 bases fitting TRBD2. From germline, CDR1 is GTSNPN and CDR2 SVGIG (reference sequence). The CDR3 totals 13 residues. Here the CDR3 DNA reads TGTGCCTGGAGTGTTAGCCGTGTCGCGGGAGTGCTCTTC. Translation: CAWSVSRVAGVLF.

The chain carries TRBV14 and TRBJ2-7; 8 bases line up with TRBD1. CDR1 and CDR2 (germline): SGHDN, FVKESK. With V trimmed by 4 bases and J by 3 bases, 8 bases remained unmatched. The CDR3 loop spans 15 amino acids. CDR3 nucleotide sequence: TGTGCCAGCAGCCTTCTTAGGACAGGGTACTACGAGCAGTACTTC. Amino acids: CASSLLRTGYYEQYF.

This chain connects TRBV4-2 to TRBJ2-2; tentatively, D is TRBD2 (6 bases). In germline, CDR1 is LGHNA, CDR2 YNFKEQ. Trimming took 5 bases from V and 3 from J, leaving 13 bases between them. The CDR3 extends over 15 amino acids. CDR3 DNA: TGTGCCAGCAGCGATACCGGGACTCACACCGGGGAGCTGTTTTTT. Translating it yields CASSDTGTHTGELFF.

The chain is built from TRBV7-2 and TRBJ2-7; TRBD2 is a possible D gene (5 bases). CDR3 length: 17 residues. Germline-derived CDR1 and CDR2 are SGHTA and FQGNSA. With 5 bases removed from V and 5 bases from J, the gap between germline ends came to 25 bases. CDR3 residues: CASSLTGGGVMGNEQYF. CDR3 in DNA: TGTGCCAGCAGCCTGACTGGAGGTGGGGTCATGGGCAACGAGCAGTACTTC.

The V gene is TRBV5-6, the J gene TRBJ2-2, with TRBD2 matching 11 bases. The CDR3 runs to 15 residues. Germline CDR1 SGHDT, CDR2 YYEEEE. V lost 3 bases and J lost 5; bases outside the gene matches: 3. CDR3 sequence (DNA): TGTGCCAGCAGCTCACGGACTAGCGGGACCGGGGAGCTGTTTTTT. It codes for CASSSRTSGTGELFF.

J is TRBJ2-1 and V is TRBV30; 16 positions agree with TRBD2. The CDR3 is 23 residues long. The germline CDR1 and CDR2 sequences are GTSNPN and SVGIG (reference sequence). V dropped 2 bases and J dropped 0; count of bases not matched to a gene: 19. In DNA, the CDR3 is TGTGCCTGGAGTTTTCCGTCCTACATTACCGGGACTAGCGGGAGGGTCTCCTACAATGAGCAGTTCTTC. Protein product: CAWSFPSYITGTSGRVSYNEQFF.

This clone was seen only once. The V gene is TRBV7-2, the J gene TRBJ2-1, with 7 positions matching TRBD2. Losses at the gene ends were 3 bases for V and 6 bases for J; bases not matched to a gene: 5. This CDR3 has 14 residues. CDR1 and CDR2 from the germline V gene are SGHTA and FQGNSA. The CDR3 bases are TGTGCCAGCAGCTTCGGACTAGGTGTCAATGAGCAGTTCTTC. It translates to CASSFGLGVNEQFF. The full variable domain, completed using reference TRBV7-2 and TRBJ2-1, is GAGVSQSPSNKVTEKGKDVELRCDPISGHTALYWYRQSLGQGLEFLIYFQGNSAPDKSGLPSDRFSAERTGGSVSTLTIQRTQQEDSAVYLCASSFGLGVNEQFFGPGTRLTVL.

This clone was seen a single time. Written as DNA, the CDR3 is TGTGCCAGCAGCCAAGGGGGACAGGTCTATGGCTACACCTTC. Translating it yields CASSQGGQVYGYTF. This chain joins TRBV7-9 and TRBJ1-2, with 8 positions matching TRBD1. Germline lookup yields CDR1 SEHNR and CDR2 FQNEAQ (reference sequence). The CDR3 has 14 residues. V shed 5 bases, J shed 4 bases, and the junction held 6 bases outside the gene matches. The variable domain in full, with the rest retrieved from reference TRBV7-9 and TRBJ1-2, is DTGVSQNPRHKITKRGQNVTFRCDPISEHNRLYWYRQTLGQGPEFLTYFQNEAQLEKSRLLSDRFSAERPKGSFSTLEIQRTEQGDSAMYLCASSQGGQVYGYTFGSGTRLTVV.

The V call is TRBV7-2, the J call TRBJ2-7; D may be TRBD1 (6 bases). CDR3 length: 14 amino acids. Trimming removed 5 bases from V and 1 base from J, with 12 bases in between. The germline V gene encodes CDR1 SGHTA and CDR2 FQGNSA. CDR3 coding DNA: TGTGCCAGCAGCCGAGGACAGCAATCCTACGAGCAGTACTTC. Encoded protein: CASSRGQQSYEQYF.

This chain uses TRBV6-1 with TRBJ2-3, with no clear D. The germline V gene has CDR1 MNHNS and CDR2 SASEGT. The CDR3 runs to 13 residues. Deletions cut 0 bases from V and 8 bases from J, with 9 bases between. CDR3 sequence: CASSEALRGTQYF. The CDR3 DNA sequence: TGTGCCAGCAGTGAAGCTTTGCGAGGTACGCAGTATTTT.

This rearrangement joins TRBV14 to TRBJ1-6, with D perhaps TRBD1 (5 bases). Germline lookup yields CDR1 SGHDN and CDR2 FVKESK. This CDR3 is 13 amino acids long. Deletions cut 3 bases from V and 11 bases from J, with 11 bases between. The CDR3 loop reads CASSQGGVAPLHF. The CDR3 nucleotides are TGTGCCAGCAGCCAGGGAGGGGTGGCACCCCTCCACTTT.